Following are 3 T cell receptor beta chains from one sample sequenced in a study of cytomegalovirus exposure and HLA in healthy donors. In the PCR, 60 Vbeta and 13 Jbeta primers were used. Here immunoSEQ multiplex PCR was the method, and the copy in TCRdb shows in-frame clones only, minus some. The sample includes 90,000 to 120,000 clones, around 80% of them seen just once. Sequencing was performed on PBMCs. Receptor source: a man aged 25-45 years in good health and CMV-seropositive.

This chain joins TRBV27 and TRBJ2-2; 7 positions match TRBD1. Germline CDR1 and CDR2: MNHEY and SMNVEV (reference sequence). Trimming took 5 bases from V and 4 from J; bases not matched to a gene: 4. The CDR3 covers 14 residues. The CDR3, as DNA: TGTGCCAGCAGTCGACAGGGTGTCACCGGGGAGCTGTTTTTT. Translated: CASSRQGVTGELFF.

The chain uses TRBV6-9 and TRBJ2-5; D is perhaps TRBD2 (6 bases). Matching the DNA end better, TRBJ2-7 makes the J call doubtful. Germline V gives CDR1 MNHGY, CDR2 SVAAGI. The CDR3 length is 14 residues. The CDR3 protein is CASMGGRLTYEQYF. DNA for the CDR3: TGTGCCAGCATGGGAGGAAGGCTAACCTACGAGCAGTACTTC.

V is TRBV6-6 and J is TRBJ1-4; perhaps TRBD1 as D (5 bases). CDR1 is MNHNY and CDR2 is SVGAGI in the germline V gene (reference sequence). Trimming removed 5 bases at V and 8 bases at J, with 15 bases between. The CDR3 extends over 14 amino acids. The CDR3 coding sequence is TGTGCCAGCAGTCCCGGTGGGGCCAGCGAAAAACTGTTTTTT. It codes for CASSPGGASEKLFF.